One and the same sample provided the 3 T cell receptor beta chains below, sequenced in a study of T cell responses to AZD1222 COVID-19 vaccine (dated by TCRdb to about 2021). Interpreted using the paper, the time point label stands for: baseline before first vaccination. Library prep was done by the immunoSEQ multiplex PCR assay. Here the immuneACCESS table is served through TCRdb, limited to in-frame sequences with V and J called. Missing clones are a known gap in these copies; in checked studies unresolved V genes cover under half, and the rest lacks a known reason. The sample data list 130,000 or so clones, and roughly 94% of these were observed just once. The ten top clones hold approximately 2% of the sample. The specimen comprised peripheral blood, sampled on day 0 of AZD1222 vaccination. The receptors originated from an adult in good health.

The chain carries TRBV5-1 and TRBJ2-4, with 7 bases matching TRBD2. Germline CDR1 SGHRS, CDR2 YFSETQ. This CDR3 is 17 amino acids long. Germline trimming cut 4 bases from V and 0 bases from J; bases unmatched to any gene: 10. The DNA for the CDR3 is TGCGCCAGCAGCCCGGCCTTCGGGGGGTTAGCCAAAAACATTCAGTACTTC. Protein product: CASSPAFGGLAKNIQYF.

This chain links TRBV10-3 with TRBJ2-3, with TRBD2 matching over 9 bases. V gave up 4 bases and J gave up 6 bases; unmatched junction bases: 8. The germline V gene has CDR1 ENHRY and CDR2 SYGVKD. This CDR3 has 15 amino acids. CDR3 DNA: TGTGCCATCAGTGCTGGGCGGGGGGGCCCGGATACGCAGTATTTT. This gives the protein CAISAGRGGPDTQYF.

The V gene is TRBV24-1, the J gene TRBJ1-5; 9 bases align to TRBD1. V dropped 4 bases and J dropped 5; count of bases not matched to a gene: 8. Germline CDR1 is KGHDR and CDR2 is SFDVKD. CDR3 length: 16 residues. CDR3 coding DNA: TGTGCCACCAGTGAAACCGGACAGGGGTTGGATCAGCCCCAGCATTTT. It encodes CATSETGQGLDQPQHF.